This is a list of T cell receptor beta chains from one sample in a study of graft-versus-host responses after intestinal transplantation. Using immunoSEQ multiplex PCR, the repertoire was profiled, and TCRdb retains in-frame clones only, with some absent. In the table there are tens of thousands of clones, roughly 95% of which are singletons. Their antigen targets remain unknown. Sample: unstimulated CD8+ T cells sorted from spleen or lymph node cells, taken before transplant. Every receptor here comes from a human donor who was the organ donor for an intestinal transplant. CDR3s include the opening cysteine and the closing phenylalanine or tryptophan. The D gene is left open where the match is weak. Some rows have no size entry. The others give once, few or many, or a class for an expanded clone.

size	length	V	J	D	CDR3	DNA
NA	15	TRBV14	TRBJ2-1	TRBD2	CASSQGLVRYNEQFF	TGTGCCAGCAGCCAGGGACTAGTGCGCTACAATGAGCAGTTCTTC
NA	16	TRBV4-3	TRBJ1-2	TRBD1	CASSQDGTGPWNGYTF	TGCGCCAGCAGCCAGGACGGGACAGGGCCCTGGAATGGCTACACCTTC
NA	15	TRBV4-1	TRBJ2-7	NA	CASSQVRGLGNEQYF	TGCGCCAGCAGCCAAGTTAGGGGCTTAGGTAACGAGCAGTACTTC
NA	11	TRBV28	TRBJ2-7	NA	CASSQSYEQYF	TGTGCCAGCAGTCAATCGTACGAGCAGTACTTC
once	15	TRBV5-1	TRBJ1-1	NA	CASSLAGYGNTEAFF	TGCGCCAGCAGCTTGGCCGGGTACGGGAACACTGAAGCTTTCTTT
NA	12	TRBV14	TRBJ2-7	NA	CASSQVAHEQYF	TGTGCCAGCAGCCAAGTTGCCCACGAGCAGTACTTC
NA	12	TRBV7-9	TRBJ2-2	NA	CASRHGEGELFF	TGTGCCAGCAGACATGGGGAGGGGGAGCTGTTTTTT
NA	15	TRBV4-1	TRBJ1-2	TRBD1	CASSQPGTVYYGYTF	TGCGCCAGCAGCCAGCCCGGGACAGTGTACTATGGCTACACCTTC
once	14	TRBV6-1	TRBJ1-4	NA	CASSEPREDEKLFF	TGTGCCAGCAGTGAACCGCGGGAAGATGAAAAACTGTTTTTT
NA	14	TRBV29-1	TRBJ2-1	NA	CSVEGQGIYNEQFF	TGCAGCGTTGAAGGGCAGGGGATATACAATGAGCAGTTCTTC
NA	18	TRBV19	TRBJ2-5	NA	CASSIDFGLTEAQETQYF	TGTGCCAGTAGTATAGATTTCGGTTTAACAGAAGCCCAAGAGACCCAGTACTTC
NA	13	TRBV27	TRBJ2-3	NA	CASSQNPTDTQYF	TGTGCCAGCAGCCAAAATCCAACAGATACGCAGTATTTT
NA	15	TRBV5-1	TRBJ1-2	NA	CASSLVQRGDYGYTF	TGCGCCAGCAGCTTGGTTCAGCGTGGGGACTATGGCTACACCTTC
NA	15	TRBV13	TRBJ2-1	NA	CASSPPGSSYNEQFF	TGTGCCAGCAGCCCCCCAGGGAGCTCCTACAATGAGCAGTTCTTC
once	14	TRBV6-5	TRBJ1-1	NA	CASSYERGRTEAFF	TGTGCCAGCAGTTACGAACGAGGTCGCACAGAAGCTTTCTTT
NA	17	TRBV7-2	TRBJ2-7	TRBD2	CASSLGGLAGFTYEQYF	TGTGCCAGCAGCCTCGGGGGACTAGCGGGGTTTACCTACGAGCAGTACTTC
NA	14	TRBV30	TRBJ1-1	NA	CAWSPTGRGTEAFF	TGTGCCTGGAGTCCCACTGGTCGGGGCACTGAAGCTTTCTTT
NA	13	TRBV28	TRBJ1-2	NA	CASSLWQNYGYTF	TGTGCCAGCAGTTTATGGCAGAACTATGGCTACACCTTC
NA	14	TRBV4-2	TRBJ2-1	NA	CASSRADSYNEQFF	TGTGCCAGCAGCCGGGCAGACTCCTACAATGAGCAGTTCTTC
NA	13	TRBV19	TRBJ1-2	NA	CASSMEDGLGYTF	TGTGCCAGTAGTATGGAGGACGGGCTGGGTTACACCTTC
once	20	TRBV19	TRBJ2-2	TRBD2	CASSIDAQLAGGPEAGELFF	TGTGCCAGTAGTATAGATGCCCAGCTAGCGGGGGGTCCGGAGGCCGGGGAGCTGTTTTTT
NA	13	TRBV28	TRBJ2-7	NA	CASSTGGGREQYF	TGTGCCAGCAGTACCGGAGGGGGGAGGGAGCAGTACTTC
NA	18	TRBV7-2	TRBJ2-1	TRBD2	CASSPRTGTLAGEAEQFF	TGTGCCAGCAGCCCTCGAACCGGCACTCTAGCGGGGGAGGCAGAGCAGTTCTTC
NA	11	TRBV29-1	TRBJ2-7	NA	CSVASGYEQYF	TGCAGCGTTGCCTCAGGCTACGAGCAGTACTTC
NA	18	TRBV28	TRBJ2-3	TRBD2	CASSLRTSGGETTDTQYF	TGTGCCAGCAGTTTAAGAACTAGCGGGGGGGAAACCACAGATACGCAGTATTTT
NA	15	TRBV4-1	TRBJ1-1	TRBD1	CASSQEGTGNTEAFF	TGCGCCAGCAGCCAAGAAGGGACAGGGAACACTGAAGCTTTCTTT
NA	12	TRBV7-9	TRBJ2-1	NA	CASSLGSNEQFF	TGTGCCAGCAGCTTAGGATCCAATGAGCAGTTCTTC
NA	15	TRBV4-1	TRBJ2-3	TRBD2	CASSLSGGGADTQYF	TGCGCCAGCAGCCTTAGCGGGGGAGGTGCAGATACGCAGTATTTT
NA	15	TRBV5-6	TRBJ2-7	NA	CASSLLAGLIYEQYF	TGTGCCAGCAGCTTGTTGGCAGGGTTGATCTACGAGCAGTACTTC
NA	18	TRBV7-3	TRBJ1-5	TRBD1	CASSSPPGTGGSNQPQHF	TGTGCCAGCAGCTCCCCTCCCGGGACAGGGGGTAGCAATCAGCCCCAGCATTTT
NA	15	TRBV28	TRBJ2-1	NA	CACDSGSLPYNEQFF	TGTGCCTGTGATTCAGGGAGTCTTCCCTACAATGAGCAGTTCTTC
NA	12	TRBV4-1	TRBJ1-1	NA	CASSQQGTEAFF	TGCGCCAGCAGCCAACAGGGCACTGAAGCTTTCTTT
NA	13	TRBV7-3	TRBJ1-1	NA	CASSWGGNTEAFF	TGTGCCAGCAGCTGGGGGGGGAACACTGAAGCTTTCTTT
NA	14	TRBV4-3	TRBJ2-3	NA	CASSPWGSTDTQYF	TGCGCCAGCAGCCCCTGGGGGAGCACAGATACGCAGTATTTT
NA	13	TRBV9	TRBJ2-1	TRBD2	CASSRGGGDEQFF	TGTGCCAGCAGCCGCGGGGGGGGCGATGAGCAGTTCTTC
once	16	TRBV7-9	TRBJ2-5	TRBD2	CASSLANWGLRETQYF	TGTGCCAGCAGCTTAGCGAATTGGGGACTACGGGAGACCCAGTACTTC
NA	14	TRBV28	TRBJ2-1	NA	CASSWIQGRGEQFF	TGTGCCAGCAGTTGGATCCAGGGAAGGGGTGAGCAGTTCTTC
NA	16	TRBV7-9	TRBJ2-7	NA	CASSINTGPGLKEQYF	TGTGCCAGCAGCATAAATACAGGACCAGGACTAAAGGAGCAGTACTTC
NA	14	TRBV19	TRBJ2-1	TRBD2	CASRAGTTYNEQFF	TGTGCCAGTAGGGCCGGGACTACCTACAATGAGCAGTTCTTC
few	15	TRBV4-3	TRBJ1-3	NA	CASSQDWSSGNTIYF	TGCGCCAGCAGCCAAGATTGGTCGTCAGGAAACACCATATATTTT
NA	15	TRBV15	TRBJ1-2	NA	CATSRDGSDNYGYTF	TGTGCCACCAGCAGAGATGGGTCTGATAACTATGGCTACACCTTC
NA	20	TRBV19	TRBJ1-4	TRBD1	CASRDRAALDLIPTNEKLFF	TGTGCCAGTAGGGACAGGGCGGCTCTAGACCTCATCCCAACTAATGAAAAACTGTTTTTT
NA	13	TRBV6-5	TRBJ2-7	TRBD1	CASRPETGVEQYF	TGTGCCAGCAGACCCGAGACAGGGGTCGAGCAGTACTTC
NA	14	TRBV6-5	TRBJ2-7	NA	CASSGGDSSYEQYF	TGTGCCAGCAGTGGCGGGGACAGCTCCTACGAGCAGTACTTC
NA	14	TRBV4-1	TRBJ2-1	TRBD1	CASSQGTGVDEQFF	TGCGCCAGCAGCCAAGGGACAGGGGTGGATGAGCAGTTCTTC
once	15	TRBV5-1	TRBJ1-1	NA	CASSLDPGGNTEAFF	TGCGCCAGCAGCTTGGATCCTGGGGGGAACACTGAAGCTTTCTTT